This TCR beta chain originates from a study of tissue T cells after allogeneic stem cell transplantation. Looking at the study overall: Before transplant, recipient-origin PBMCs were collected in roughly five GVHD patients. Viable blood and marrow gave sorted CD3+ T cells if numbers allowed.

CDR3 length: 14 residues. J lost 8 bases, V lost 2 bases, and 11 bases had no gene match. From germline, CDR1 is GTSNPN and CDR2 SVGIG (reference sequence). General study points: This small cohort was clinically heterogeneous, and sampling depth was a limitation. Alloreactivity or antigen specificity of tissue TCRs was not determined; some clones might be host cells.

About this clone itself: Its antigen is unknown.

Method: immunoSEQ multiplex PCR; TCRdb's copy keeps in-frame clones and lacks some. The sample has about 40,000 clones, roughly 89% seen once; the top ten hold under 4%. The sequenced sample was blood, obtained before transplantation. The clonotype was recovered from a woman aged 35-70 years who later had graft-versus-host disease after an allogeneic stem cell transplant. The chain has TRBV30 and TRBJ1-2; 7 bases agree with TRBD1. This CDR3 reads CAWSSTGDPEGYTF. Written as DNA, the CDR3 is TGTGCCTGGAGTAGTACAGGGGACCCCGAGGGCTACACCTTC.